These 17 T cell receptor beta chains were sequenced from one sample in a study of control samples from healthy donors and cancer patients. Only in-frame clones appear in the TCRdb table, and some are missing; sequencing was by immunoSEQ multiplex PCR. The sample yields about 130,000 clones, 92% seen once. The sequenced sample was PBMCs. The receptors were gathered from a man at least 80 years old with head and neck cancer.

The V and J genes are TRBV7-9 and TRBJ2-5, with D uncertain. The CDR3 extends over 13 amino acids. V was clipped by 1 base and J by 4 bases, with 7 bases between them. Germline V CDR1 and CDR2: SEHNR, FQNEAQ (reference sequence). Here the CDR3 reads CASSLGTGETQYF. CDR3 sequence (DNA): TGTGCCAGCAGCTTAGGTACGGGAGAGACCCAGTACTTC.

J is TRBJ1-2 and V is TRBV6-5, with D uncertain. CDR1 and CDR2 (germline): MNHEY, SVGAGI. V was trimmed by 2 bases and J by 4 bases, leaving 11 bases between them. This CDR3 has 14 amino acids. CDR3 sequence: CASSYLRGGYGYTF. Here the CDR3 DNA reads TGTGCCAGCAGTTACCTCCGGGGAGGCTATGGCTACACCTTC.

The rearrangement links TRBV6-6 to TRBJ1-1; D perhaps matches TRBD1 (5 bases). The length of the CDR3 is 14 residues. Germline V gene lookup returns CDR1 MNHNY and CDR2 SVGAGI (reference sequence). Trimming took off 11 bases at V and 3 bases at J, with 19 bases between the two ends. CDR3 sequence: CASKVAWGDTEAFF. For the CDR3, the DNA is TGTGCCTCGAAGGTCGCGTGGGGGGACACTGAAGCTTTCTTT.

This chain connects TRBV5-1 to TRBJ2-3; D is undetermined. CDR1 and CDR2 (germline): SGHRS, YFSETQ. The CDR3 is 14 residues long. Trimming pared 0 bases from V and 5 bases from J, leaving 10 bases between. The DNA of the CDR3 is TGCGCCAGCAGCTTGGTTGGGATTCAAGATACGCAGTATTTT. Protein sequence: CASSLVGIQDTQYF.

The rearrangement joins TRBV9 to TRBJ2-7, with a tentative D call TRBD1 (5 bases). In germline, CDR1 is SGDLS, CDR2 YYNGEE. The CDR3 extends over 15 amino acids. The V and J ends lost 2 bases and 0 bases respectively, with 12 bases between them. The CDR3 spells CASSVTDESSYEQYF. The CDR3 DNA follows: TGTGCCAGCAGCGTGACAGATGAGAGCTCCTACGAGCAGTACTTC.

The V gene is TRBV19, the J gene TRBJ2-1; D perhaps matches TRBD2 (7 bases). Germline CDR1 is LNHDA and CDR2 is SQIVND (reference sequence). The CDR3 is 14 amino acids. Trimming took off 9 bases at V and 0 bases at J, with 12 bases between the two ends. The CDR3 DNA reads TGTGCCAGCGGGGGGCCTAGCTCCTACAATGAGCAGTTCTTC. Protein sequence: CASGGPSSYNEQFF.

In DNA, the CDR3 is TGTGCCAGCAGTTACGAACCGGGACTTTACAATGAGCAGTTCTTC. Residues: CASSYEPGLYNEQFF. The rearrangement joins TRBV6-5 to TRBJ2-1, with TRBD2 as a possible D gene (6 bases). Germline V gene lookup returns CDR1 MNHEY and CDR2 SVGAGI. The CDR3 covers 15 residues. The V end was cut by 2 bases, the J end by 4 bases, with 12 bases between.

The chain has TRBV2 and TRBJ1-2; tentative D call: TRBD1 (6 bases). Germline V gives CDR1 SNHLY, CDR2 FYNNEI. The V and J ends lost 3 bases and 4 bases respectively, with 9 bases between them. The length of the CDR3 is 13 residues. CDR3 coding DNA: TGTGCCAGCAGTGAGACAGGCCCCTATGGCTACACCTTC. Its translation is CASSETGPYGYTF.

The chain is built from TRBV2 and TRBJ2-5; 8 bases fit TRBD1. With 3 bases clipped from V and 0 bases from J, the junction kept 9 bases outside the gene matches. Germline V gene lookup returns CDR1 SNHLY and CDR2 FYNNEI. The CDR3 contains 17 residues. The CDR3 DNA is TGTGCCAGCAGTGATGGGTTCTGGACAGGGAACCAAGAGACCCAGTACTTC. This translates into CASSDGFWTGNQETQYF.

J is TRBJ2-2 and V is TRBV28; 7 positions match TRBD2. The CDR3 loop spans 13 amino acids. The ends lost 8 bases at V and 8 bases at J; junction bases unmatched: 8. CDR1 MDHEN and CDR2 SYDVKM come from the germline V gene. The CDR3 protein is CASGTMTVGELFF. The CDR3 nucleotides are TGTGCCAGCGGGACTATGACGGTTGGGGAGCTGTTTTTT.

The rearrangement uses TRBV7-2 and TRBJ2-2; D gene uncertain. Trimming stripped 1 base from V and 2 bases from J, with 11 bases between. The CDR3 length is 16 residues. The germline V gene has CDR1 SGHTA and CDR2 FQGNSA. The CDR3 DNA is TGTGCCAGCAGCTTAGTAACCGGGTCCAACACCGGGGAGCTGTTTTTT. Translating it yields CASSLVTGSNTGELFF.

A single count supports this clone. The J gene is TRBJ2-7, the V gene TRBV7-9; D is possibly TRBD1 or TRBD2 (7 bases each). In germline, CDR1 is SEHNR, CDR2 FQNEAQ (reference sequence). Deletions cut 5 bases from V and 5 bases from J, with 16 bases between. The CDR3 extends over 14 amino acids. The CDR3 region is CASSPTSGGDEQYF. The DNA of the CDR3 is TGTGCCAGCAGCCCCACCTCAGGGGGGGACGAGCAGTACTTC.

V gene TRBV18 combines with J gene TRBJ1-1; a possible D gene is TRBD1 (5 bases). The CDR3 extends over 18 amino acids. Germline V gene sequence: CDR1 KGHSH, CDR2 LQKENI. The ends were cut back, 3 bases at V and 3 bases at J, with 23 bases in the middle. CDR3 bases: TGTGCCAGCTCACCTGTTTGGGATTTCAAAAGGGGAGACACTGAAGCTTTCTTT. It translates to CASSPVWDFKRGDTEAFF.

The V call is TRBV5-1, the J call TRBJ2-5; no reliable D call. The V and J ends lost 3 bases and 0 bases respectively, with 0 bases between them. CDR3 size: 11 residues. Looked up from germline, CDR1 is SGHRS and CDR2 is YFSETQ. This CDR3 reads CASSYQETQYF. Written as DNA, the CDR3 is TGCGCCAGCAGCTACCAAGAGACCCAGTACTTC.

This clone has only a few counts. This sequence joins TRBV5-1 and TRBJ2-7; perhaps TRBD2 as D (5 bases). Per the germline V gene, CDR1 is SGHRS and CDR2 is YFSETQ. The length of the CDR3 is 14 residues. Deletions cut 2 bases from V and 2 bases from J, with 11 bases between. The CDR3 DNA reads TGCGCCAGCAGCTTTAGCGTGAGGACCTACGAGCAGTACTTC. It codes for CASSFSVRTYEQYF.

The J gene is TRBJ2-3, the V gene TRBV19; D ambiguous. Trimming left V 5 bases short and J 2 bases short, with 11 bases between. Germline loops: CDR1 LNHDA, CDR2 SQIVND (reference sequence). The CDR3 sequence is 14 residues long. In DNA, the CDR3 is TGTGCCAGTAGTTCAGGTGCGGTCACAGATACGCAGTATTTT. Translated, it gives CASSSGAVTDTQYF.

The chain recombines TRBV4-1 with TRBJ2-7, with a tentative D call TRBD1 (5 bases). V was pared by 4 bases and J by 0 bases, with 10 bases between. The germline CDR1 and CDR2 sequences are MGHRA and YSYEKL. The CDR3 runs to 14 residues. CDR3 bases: TGCGCCAGCAGCCGGGGCGTAAGCTCCTACGAGCAGTACTTC. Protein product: CASSRGVSSYEQYF.